A single sample gave rise to the 22 T cell receptor beta chains below, sequenced in a study of cytomegalovirus exposure and HLA in healthy donors. Researchers ran the PCR with 60 Vbeta and 13 Jbeta primers. Sequenced by immunoSEQ multiplex PCR; TCRdb stores in-frame clones only, minus some. The sample lists roughly 200,000 clones; about three quarters were seen once. Sequenced material: PBMCs. The receptors were sampled from a woman between 55 and 75 years old in good health and CMV-seropositive.

In nucleotides, the CDR3 is TGTGCCTGGACCCTGTACGGGAACACTGAAGCTTTCTTT. Its translation is CAWTLYGNTEAFF. The chain combines TRBV30 with TRBJ1-1; no clear D. The V end was cut by 4 bases, the J end by 1 base, with 10 bases between. This CDR3 is 13 amino acids long. In germline, CDR1 is GTSNPN, CDR2 SVGIG (reference sequence).

The CDR3 is CASSPYPGTGSTGYTF. CDR3 in DNA: TGTGCCAGCAGTCCCTACCCCGGGACAGGGTCGACTGGCTACACCTTC. The V and J genes are TRBV6-6 and TRBJ1-2; 9 bases align to TRBD1. After removal of 5 bases from V and 7 bases from J, the junction contained 14 bases not matched to a gene. The CDR3 extends over 16 amino acids. Germline lookup yields CDR1 MNHNY and CDR2 SVGAGI (reference sequence).

The V call is TRBV9, the J call TRBJ1-3; D gene ambiguous. The germline CDR1 and CDR2 sequences are SGDLS and YYNGEE. The CDR3 contains 16 residues. Trimming stripped 2 bases from V and 2 bases from J, with 14 bases between. Written as DNA, the CDR3 is TGTGCCAGCAGCGTGCGGGGTCAGGTCGCTGGAAACACCATATATTTT. The encoded protein is CASSVRGQVAGNTIYF.

This chain links TRBV6-1 with TRBJ1-5; TRBD1 aligns across 7 bases. J gave up 3 bases and V 4 bases, and 6 bases lay outside the gene matches. The CDR3 runs 15 residues. Per germline, CDR1 MNHNS and CDR2 SASEGT. CDR3 residues: CASSVIQGFNQPQHF. The CDR3 DNA sequence: TGTGCCAGCAGTGTTATACAGGGGTTCAATCAGCCCCAGCATTTT.

This clone was detected only a few times. Compared with germline, one end of the junction differs, possibly owing to a read error. This CDR3 is CAWRQGSSEQYF. The DNA of the CDR3 is TGTGCCTGGCGACAGGGGTCCTCCGAGCAGTACTTC. This chain connects TRBV30 to TRBJ2-7; 8 bases map to TRBD1. This CDR3 comprises 12 residues. CDR1 GTSNPN and CDR2 SVGIG come from the germline V gene (reference sequence).

This chain connects TRBV7-2 to TRBJ1-1, with D possibly matching TRBD1 (5 bases). The germline V gene has CDR1 SGHTA and CDR2 FQGNSA. CDR3 length equals 13 residues. V was pared by 4 bases and J by 2 bases, with 8 bases between. In DNA form, the CDR3 reads TGTGCCAGCAGCTGGGGCCAAAACACTGAAGCTTTCTTT. It specifies CASSWGQNTEAFF.

The chain links TRBV5-1 to TRBJ2-2, with 8 bases aligning to TRBD1. CDR3 length: 15 amino acids. The germline CDR1 and CDR2 sequences are SGHRS and YFSETQ. V lost 1 base and J lost 3; bases outside the gene matches: 2. CDR3 loop: CASSLQQGDTGELFF. CDR3 sequence (DNA): TGCGCCAGCAGCTTGCAACAGGGGGACACCGGGGAGCTGTTTTTT.

The rearrangement links TRBV6-6 to TRBJ2-5; D perhaps matches TRBD1 (6 bases). CDR3 length: 14 amino acids. V shed 7 bases and J shed 0 bases, with 12 bases lying between them. Germline values: CDR1 MNHNY, CDR2 SVGAGI (reference sequence). The CDR3 sequence is CASNYGQYQETQYF. Written as DNA, the CDR3 is TGTGCCAGCAACTACGGACAGTACCAAGAGACCCAGTACTTC.

The chain recombines TRBV10-3 with TRBJ2-1; 7 nucleotides match TRBD2. J gave up 6 bases and V 11 bases, and 7 bases lay outside the gene matches. CDR3 length: 12 amino acids. Germline loops: CDR1 ENHRY, CDR2 SYGVKD. As DNA, the CDR3 is TGTGCCTCCCGGGCGGGAGCCAATGAGCAGTTCTTC. Its protein is CASRAGANEQFF.

The chain couples TRBV25-1 to TRBJ1-4; no reliable D call. V dropped 6 bases and J dropped 8 bases, with 16 bases sitting between them. There are 14 residues in the CDR3. Germline assignment: CDR1 MGHDK and CDR2 SYGVNS. This chain's CDR3 is CASSSSLGREKLFF. The CDR3 DNA is TGTGCCAGCAGCTCAAGCCTGGGGAGGGAAAAACTGTTTTTT.

This clone was detected only a few times. The V and J genes are TRBV4-1 and TRBJ1-1; TRBD1 is a possible D gene (6 bases). This CDR3 contains 15 residues. The ends were cut back, 6 bases at V and 1 base at J, with 15 bases in the middle. The germline V gene encodes CDR1 MGHRA and CDR2 YSYEKL. CDR3 nucleotides: TGCGCCAGCAGACAGGAATGGGACAAGAACACTGAAGCTTTCTTT. Its protein product is CASRQEWDKNTEAFF.

V is TRBV4-2 and J is TRBJ2-5, with 7 bases lining up with TRBD2. The closer fit of TRBJ2-7 to the DNA end suggests the J call may be wrong. The CDR3 covers 15 residues. Germline V gene sequence: CDR1 LGHNA, CDR2 YNFKEQ. This chain's CDR3 is CASSLEALAADEQYF. DNA for the CDR3: TGTGCCAGCAGCCTAGAGGCCCTAGCGGCGGACGAGCAGTACTTC.

The genes are TRBV6-1 and TRBJ2-7, with 9 positions matching TRBD2. The V gene end was trimmed by 2 bases and the J gene end by 5 bases; junction bases not matched to a gene: 7. CDR1 MNHNS and CDR2 SASEGT come from the germline V gene. This CDR3 is 15 amino acids long. The DNA of the CDR3 is TGTGCCAGCAGTGAACTCCCTAGCGGGGCCCACGAGCAGTACTTC. Its protein is CASSELPSGAHEQYF.

A remark on this clone: Distinct nucleotide sequences in the sample also encode this CDR3. This chain uses TRBV6-1 with TRBJ2-1; 10 positions match TRBD2. The CDR3 length is 15 residues. The J segment lost 0 bases and the V segment lost 6 bases, leaving 2 bases of the junction unmatched. Germline V gene lookup returns CDR1 MNHNS and CDR2 SASEGT. In nucleotides, the CDR3 is TGTGCCAGCAGCTCTAGCGGGGGCTCCTACAATGAGCAGTTCTTC. This gives the protein CASSSSGGSYNEQFF.

This clone has more than one count but fewer than ten. This chain links TRBV19 with TRBJ2-7, with D tentatively TRBD2 (5 bases). The germline V and J ends were trimmed by 2 bases and 3 bases, with 17 bases remaining between them. The CDR3 is 16 residues long. CDR1 and CDR2 (germline): LNHDA, SQIVND (reference sequence). The CDR3 DNA reads as TGTGCCAGTAGTATATCCGGGCTAGTCGGGGTCTACGAGCAGTACTTC. It yields the protein CASSISGLVGVYEQYF.

In regard to this clone: This same CDR3 is encoded by further DNA sequences in the sample. CDR3 DNA: TGTGCCAGCAGCCTTACAGGGAACACTGAAGCTTTCTTT. Amino acid sequence: CASSLTGNTEAFF. V is TRBV11-3 and J is TRBJ1-1; tentative D call: TRBD1 (5 bases). Germline assignment: CDR1 SGHNT and CDR2 YENEEA. This CDR3 contains 13 residues. V lost 5 bases, J lost 1 base, and 8 bases lay in between.

The gene calls are TRBV7-9 and TRBJ2-3; possible D gene TRBD1, 6 bases. Trimming took 3 bases from V and 2 from J, leaving 12 bases between them. Germline CDR1 reads SEHNR; CDR2 reads FQNEAQ (reference sequence). CDR3 length equals 15 residues. The CDR3 DNA follows: TGTGCCAGCAGCTTCCTGACAGGCTACACAGATACGCAGTATTTT. Amino acids: CASSFLTGYTDTQYF.

The V gene is TRBV6-1, the J gene TRBJ1-5; 7 positions agree with TRBD1. This CDR3 region has 14 residues. Trimming at V came to 3 bases and at J to 7 bases, leaving 6 bases not matched to a gene. Germline CDR1 is MNHNS and CDR2 is SASEGT. CDR3 region: CASSDLRGDQPQHF. The CDR3 DNA sequence: TGTGCCAGCAGTGACCTCAGGGGGGACCAGCCCCAGCATTTT.

The chain is built from TRBV5-4 and TRBJ1-2; D call uncertain. CDR3 size: 16 residues. CDR1 SGHNT and CDR2 YYREEE come from the germline V gene (reference sequence). V was shortened by 3 bases and J by 3 bases, with 18 bases between the two germline ends. This CDR3 is CASSSISGRDDYGYTF. For the CDR3, the DNA is TGTGCCAGCAGCTCTATATCGGGTAGAGACGACTATGGCTACACCTTC.

This clone was seen a single time. The chain couples TRBV7-2 to TRBJ1-3; D call uncertain. Germline loops: CDR1 SGHTA, CDR2 FQGNSA. The CDR3 spans 15 residues. Trimming took off 2 bases at V and 4 bases at J, with 12 bases between the two ends. The chain's CDR3 is CASSLFFSVGNTIYF. In nucleotides, the CDR3 is TGTGCCAGCAGCTTATTTTTCAGCGTCGGAAACACCATATATTTT.

V gene TRBV2 combines with J gene TRBJ2-5; 12 nucleotides match TRBD2. The DNA end lines up better with TRBJ2-7; the J call may be wrong. Germline V lookup: CDR1 SNHLY, CDR2 FYNNEI. This CDR3 comprises 16 residues. DNA of the CDR3: TGTGCCAGCAGTGGGACGACTAGCGGGAGCTCCTACGAGCAGTACTTC. The encoded protein is CASSGTTSGSSYEQYF.

J is TRBJ2-1 and V is TRBV30, with D possibly matching TRBD2 (7 bases). Germline V gene lookup returns CDR1 GTSNPN and CDR2 SVGIG (reference sequence). The germline V and J ends were trimmed by 6 bases and 7 bases, with 13 bases remaining between them. CDR3 length: 12 residues. CDR3 nucleotides: TGTGCCTGCTCTCGGGGGGCGAATGAGCAGTTCTTC. Amino acid sequence: CACSRGANEQFF.